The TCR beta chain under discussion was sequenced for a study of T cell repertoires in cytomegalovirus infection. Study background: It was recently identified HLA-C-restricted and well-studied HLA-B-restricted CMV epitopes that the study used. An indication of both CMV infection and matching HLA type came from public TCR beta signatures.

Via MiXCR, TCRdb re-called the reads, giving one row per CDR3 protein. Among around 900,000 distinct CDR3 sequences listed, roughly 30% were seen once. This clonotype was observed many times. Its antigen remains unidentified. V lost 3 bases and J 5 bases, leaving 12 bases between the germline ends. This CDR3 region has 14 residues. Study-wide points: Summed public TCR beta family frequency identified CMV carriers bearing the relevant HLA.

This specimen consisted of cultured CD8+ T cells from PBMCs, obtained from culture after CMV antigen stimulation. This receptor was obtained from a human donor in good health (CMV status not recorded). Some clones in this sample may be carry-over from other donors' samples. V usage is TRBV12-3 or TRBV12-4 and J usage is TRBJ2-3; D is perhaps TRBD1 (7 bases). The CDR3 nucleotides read TGTGCCAGCAGTTTTCTCAGGGGGGAAGATACGCAGTATTTT. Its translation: CASSFLRGEDTQYF.